This T cell receptor (beta chain) was obtained from a study of cytomegalovirus exposure and HLA in healthy donors. Looked up from germline, CDR1 is WSHSY and CDR2 is SAAADI. V was shortened by 11 bases and J by 6 bases, with 16 bases between the two germline ends. CDR3 length: 13 amino acids. The PCR was carried out with 60 Vbeta primers and 13 Jbeta primers. Sequencing used immunoSEQ multiplex PCR; TCRdb keeps in-frame clones, though not all of them. The sample has 100,000 or so clones, approximately 64% seen once; the top ten hold around 4.8%. The material sequenced was PBMCs. The chain uses TRBV10-2 and TRBJ2-2; TRBD1 is a possible D gene (5 bases). The TCR originated in a human donor in good health. The CDR3 here is CAGARERAGELFF. The CDR3 DNA follows: TGCGCCGGAGCCAGGGAAAGGGCCGGGGAGCTGTTTTTT.